This T cell receptor (beta chain) was sequenced for a study of CD8 T cells in ankylosing spondylitis. Study-wide results and limits: Earlier work had already found some motif variants in reactive arthritis synovial fluid and blood.

TCRdb itself ran the 5' RACE reads through MiXCR, one entry per CDR3 protein. The sample contains roughly 200,000 distinct CDR3 sequences, around 24% of which appear only once. CDR1 is KGHSH, CDR2 LQKENI, per germline. The CDR3 totals 14 residues. V was pared by 3 bases and J by 4 bases, with 11 bases between. The sample holds many counts of this clonotype. Its target is not known. The rearrangement joins TRBV18 to TRBJ2-3; D is tentatively TRBD1 or TRBD2 (5 bases each). The clonotype comes from a male donor with ankylosing spondylitis or in good health (not recorded which). Sequencing used blood, either unsorted or a sorted T cell fraction (not recorded which). CDR3: CASSPGPSADTQYF. CDR3 nucleotides: TGTGCCAGCTCACCGGGACCCTCGGCAGATACGCAGTATTTT.